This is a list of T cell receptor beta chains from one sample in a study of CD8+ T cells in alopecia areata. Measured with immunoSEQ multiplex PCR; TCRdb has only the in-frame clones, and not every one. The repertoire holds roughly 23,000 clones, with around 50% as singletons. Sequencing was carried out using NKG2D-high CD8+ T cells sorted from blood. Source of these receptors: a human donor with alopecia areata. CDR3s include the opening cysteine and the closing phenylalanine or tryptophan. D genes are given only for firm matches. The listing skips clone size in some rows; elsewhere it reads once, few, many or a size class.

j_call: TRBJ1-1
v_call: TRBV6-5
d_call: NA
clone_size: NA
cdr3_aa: CASSYGGAWPTEAFF
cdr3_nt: TGTGCCAGCAGTTACGGGGGCGCATGGCCCACTGAAGCTTTCTTT

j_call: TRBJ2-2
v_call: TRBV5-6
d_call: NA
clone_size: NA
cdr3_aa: CASSPGNTGELFF
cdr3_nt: TGTGCCAGCAGCCCCGGAAACACCGGGGAGCTGTTTTTT

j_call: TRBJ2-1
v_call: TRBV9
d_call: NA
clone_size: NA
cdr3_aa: CASSAIASGNNEQFF
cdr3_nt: TGTGCCAGCAGCGCCATAGCCTCCGGTAACAATGAGCAGTTCTTC

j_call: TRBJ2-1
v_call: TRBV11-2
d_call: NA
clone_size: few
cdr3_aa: CASSWFVEPSYNEQFF
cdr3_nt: TGTGCCAGCAGTTGGTTTGTTGAGCCCTCCTACAATGAGCAGTTCTTC

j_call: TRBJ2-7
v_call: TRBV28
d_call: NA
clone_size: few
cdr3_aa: CASTSLREGYEQYF
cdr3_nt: TGTGCCAGCACATCTCTCCGTGAGGGCTACGAGCAGTACTTC

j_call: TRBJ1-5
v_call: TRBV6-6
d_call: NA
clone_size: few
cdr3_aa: CASSDGYSNQPQHF
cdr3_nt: TGTGCCAGCAGTGACGGGTACTCGAATCAGCCCCAGCATTTT

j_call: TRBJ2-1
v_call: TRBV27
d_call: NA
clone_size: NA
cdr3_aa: CASSVTRVNEQFF
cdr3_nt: TGTGCCAGCAGTGTAACCAGGGTTAATGAGCAGTTCTTC

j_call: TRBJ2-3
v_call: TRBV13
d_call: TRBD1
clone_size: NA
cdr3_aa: CASSGQGDTDTQYF
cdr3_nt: TGTGCCAGCTCCGGGCAGGGGGACACAGATACGCAGTATTTT

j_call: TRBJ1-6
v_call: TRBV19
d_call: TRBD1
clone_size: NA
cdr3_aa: CASTPSDRAGSPLHF
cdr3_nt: TGTGCCAGTACACCTTCGGACAGGGCGGGTAGTCCCCTCCACTTT

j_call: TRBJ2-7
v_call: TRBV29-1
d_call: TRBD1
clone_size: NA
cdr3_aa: CSAETGWSYEQYF
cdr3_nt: TGCAGCGCTGAGACAGGGTGGTCCTACGAGCAGTACTTC

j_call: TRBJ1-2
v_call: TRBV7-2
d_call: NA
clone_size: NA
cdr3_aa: CASSRVYGYFYGYTF
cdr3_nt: TGTGCCAGCAGCCGGGTGTACGGCTACTTCTATGGCTACACCTTC

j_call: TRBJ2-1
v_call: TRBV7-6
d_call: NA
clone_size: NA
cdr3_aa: CASSTFTGDNNEQFF
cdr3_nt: TGTGCCAGCAGCACCTTTACTGGGGATAACAATGAGCAGTTCTTC

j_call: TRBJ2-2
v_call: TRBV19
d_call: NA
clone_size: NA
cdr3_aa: CASSIGLNTGELFF
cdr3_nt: TGTGCCAGTAGTATCGGACTGAACACCGGGGAGCTGTTTTTT

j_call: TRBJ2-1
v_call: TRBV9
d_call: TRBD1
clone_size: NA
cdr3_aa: CASSVEGQVVNEQFF
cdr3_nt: TGTGCCAGCAGCGTAGAGGGACAGGTTGTCAATGAGCAGTTCTTC

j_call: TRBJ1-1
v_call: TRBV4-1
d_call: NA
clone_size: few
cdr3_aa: CASSLNRREAFF
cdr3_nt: TGCGCCAGCAGCCTAAATAGGCGGGAAGCTTTCTTT

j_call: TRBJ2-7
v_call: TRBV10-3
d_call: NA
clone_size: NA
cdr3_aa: CAISEGGSGTSYEQYF
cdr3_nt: TGTGCCATCAGTGAGGGCGGGAGCGGGACATCCTACGAGCAGTACTTC

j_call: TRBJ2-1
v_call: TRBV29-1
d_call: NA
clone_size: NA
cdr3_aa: CSVDQLLPAWDEQFF
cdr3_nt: TGCAGCGTCGACCAACTACTACCCGCTTGGGATGAGCAGTTCTTC

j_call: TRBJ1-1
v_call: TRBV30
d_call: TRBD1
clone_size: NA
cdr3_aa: CAWSAPGQGVKTEAFF
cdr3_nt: TGTGCCTGGAGTGCACCGGGACAGGGTGTCAAGACTGAAGCTTTCTTT

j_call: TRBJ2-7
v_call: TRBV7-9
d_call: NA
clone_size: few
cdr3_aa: CASNTGGEQYF
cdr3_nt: TGTGCCAGCAATACCGGGGGCGAGCAGTACTTC

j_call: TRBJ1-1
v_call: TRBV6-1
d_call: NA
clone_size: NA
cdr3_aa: CASSEEARAEAFF
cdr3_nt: TGTGCCAGCAGTGAGGAGGCTAGGGCTGAAGCTTTCTTT

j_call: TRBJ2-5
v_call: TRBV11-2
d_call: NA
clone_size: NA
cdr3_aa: CASSLVREGETQYF
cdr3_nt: TGTGCCAGCAGCTTAGTCCGGGAAGGTGAGACCCAGTACTTC

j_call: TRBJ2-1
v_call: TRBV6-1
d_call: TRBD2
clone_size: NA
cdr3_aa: CASSEGFGTSGRGSYNEQFF
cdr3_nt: TGTGCCAGCAGTGAGGGGTTTGGGACTAGCGGGAGAGGTTCCTACAATGAGCAGTTCTTC

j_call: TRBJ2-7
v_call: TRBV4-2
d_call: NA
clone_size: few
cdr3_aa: CASSGLGADEQYF
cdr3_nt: TGTGCCAGCAGCGGTCTAGGAGCGGACGAGCAGTACTTC

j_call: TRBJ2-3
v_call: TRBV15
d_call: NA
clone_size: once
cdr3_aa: CATSRDPGLRAGDTDTQYF
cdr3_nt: TGTGCCACCAGCAGAGATCCGGGGTTGCGAGCGGGCGATACAGATACGCAGTATTTT

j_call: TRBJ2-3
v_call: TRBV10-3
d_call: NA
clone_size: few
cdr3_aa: CAITRAGNTDTQYF
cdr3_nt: TGTGCCATCACGCGGGCAGGGAACACAGATACGCAGTATTTT

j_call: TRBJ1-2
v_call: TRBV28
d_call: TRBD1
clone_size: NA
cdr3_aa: CASSFITSGTGNGYTF
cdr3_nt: TGTGCCAGCAGTTTTATAACCTCCGGGACAGGGAATGGCTACACCTTC

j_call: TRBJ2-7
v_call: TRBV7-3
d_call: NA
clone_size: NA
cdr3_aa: CASSITRNEQYF
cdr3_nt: TGTGCCAGCAGCATAACTAGGAACGAGCAGTACTTC

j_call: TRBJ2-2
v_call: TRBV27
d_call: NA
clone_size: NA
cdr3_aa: CASSSWTNTGELFF
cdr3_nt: TGTGCCAGCAGTTCGTGGACGAACACCGGGGAGCTGTTTTTT

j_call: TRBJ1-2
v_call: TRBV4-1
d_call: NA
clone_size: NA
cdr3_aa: CASSQSRGRSSGYTF
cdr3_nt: TGCGCCAGCAGCCAATCCCGGGGGCGTTCCTCCGGCTACACCTTC

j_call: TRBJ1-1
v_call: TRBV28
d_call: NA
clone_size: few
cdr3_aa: CASSLPQNTEAFF
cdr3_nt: TGTGCCAGCAGTTTACCCCAGAACACTGAAGCTTTCTTT

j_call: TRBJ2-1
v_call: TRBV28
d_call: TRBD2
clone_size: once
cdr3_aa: CASSWALAGGPNEQFF
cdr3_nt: TGTGCCAGCAGTTGGGCTCTAGCGGGAGGGCCTAATGAGCAGTTCTTC

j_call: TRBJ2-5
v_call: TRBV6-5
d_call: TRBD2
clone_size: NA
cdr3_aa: CASSSGTWETQYF
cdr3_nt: TGTGCCAGCAGTAGCGGGACTTGGGAGACCCAGTACTTC

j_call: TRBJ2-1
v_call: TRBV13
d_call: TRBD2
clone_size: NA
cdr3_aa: CASSPLSSGRVYNEQFF
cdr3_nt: TGTGCCAGCAGCCCTCTCTCTAGCGGGAGGGTCTACAATGAGCAGTTCTTC

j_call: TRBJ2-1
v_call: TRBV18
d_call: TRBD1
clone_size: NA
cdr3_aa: CASSPSLGTGGQNEQFF
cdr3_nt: TGTGCCAGCTCACCGTCCCTCGGGACAGGGGGTCAGAATGAGCAGTTCTTC

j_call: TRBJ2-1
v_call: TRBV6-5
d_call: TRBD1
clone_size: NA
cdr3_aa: CASSRDSPYNEQFF
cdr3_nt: TGTGCCAGCAGTCGGGACAGCCCCTACAATGAGCAGTTCTTC

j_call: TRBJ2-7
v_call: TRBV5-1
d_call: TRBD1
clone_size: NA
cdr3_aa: CASSAPGTGANRILYEQYF
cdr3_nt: TGCGCCAGCAGCGCCCCCGGGACAGGGGCGAACAGAATCCTATACGAGCAGTACTTC

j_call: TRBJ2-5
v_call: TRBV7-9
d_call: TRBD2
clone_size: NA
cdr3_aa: CASSLVSGRYQETQYF
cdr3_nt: TGTGCCAGCAGCTTAGTAAGCGGGAGGTACCAAGAGACCCAGTACTTC

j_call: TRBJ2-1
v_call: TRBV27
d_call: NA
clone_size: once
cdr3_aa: CASSPPTILAYNEQFF
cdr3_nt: TGTGCCAGCAGTCCCCCCACAATCTTAGCGTACAATGAGCAGTTCTTC

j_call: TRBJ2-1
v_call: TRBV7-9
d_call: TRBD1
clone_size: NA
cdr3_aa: CASSYSGHTGVYRDEQFF
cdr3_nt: TGTGCCAGCAGCTACTCAGGGCATACAGGGGTTTATCGTGATGAGCAGTTCTTC

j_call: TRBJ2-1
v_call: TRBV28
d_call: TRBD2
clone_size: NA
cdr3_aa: CASSFGPGTRPNEQFF
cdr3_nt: TGTGCCAGCAGTTTCGGTCCGGGGACTAGACCCAATGAGCAGTTCTTC

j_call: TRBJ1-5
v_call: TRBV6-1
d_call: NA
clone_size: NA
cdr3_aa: CASSEESFSRGNQPQHF
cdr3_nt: TGTGCCAGCAGTGAAGAGAGCTTCTCGCGGGGGAATCAGCCCCAGCATTTT

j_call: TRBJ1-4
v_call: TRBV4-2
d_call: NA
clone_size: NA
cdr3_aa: CASSQIQRQEELFF
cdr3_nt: TGTGCCAGCAGCCAAATCCAAAGACAGGAAGAACTGTTTTTT

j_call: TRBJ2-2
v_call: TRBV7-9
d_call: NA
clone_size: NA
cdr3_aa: CASSLRTGATGKLFF
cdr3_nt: TGTGCCAGCAGCCTCCGTACGGGGGCCACCGGGAAGCTGTTTTTT

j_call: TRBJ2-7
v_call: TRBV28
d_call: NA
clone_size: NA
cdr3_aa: CASSLGVARGAVGEQYF
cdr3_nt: TGTGCCAGCAGTTTAGGAGTGGCCAGAGGAGCCGTGGGCGAGCAGTACTTC

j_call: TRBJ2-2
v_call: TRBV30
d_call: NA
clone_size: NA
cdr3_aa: CAWSVLRVTGELFF
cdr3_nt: TGTGCCTGGAGTGTTCTTCGGGTCACCGGGGAGCTGTTTTTT

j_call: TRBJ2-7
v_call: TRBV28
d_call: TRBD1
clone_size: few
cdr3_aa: CASSFTGTEIYEQYF
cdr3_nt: TGTGCCAGCAGTTTCACCGGGACAGAGATCTACGAGCAGTACTTC

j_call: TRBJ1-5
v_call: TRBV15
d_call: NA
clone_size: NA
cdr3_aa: CATSRGQGNQPQHF
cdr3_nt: TGTGCCACCAGCAGAGGACAGGGCAATCAGCCCCAGCATTTT

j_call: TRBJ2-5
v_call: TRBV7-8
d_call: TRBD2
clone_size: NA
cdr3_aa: CASSLAQGLARYQETQYF
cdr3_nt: TGTGCCAGCAGCTTGGCCCAAGGACTAGCGAGATACCAAGAGACCCAGTACTTC

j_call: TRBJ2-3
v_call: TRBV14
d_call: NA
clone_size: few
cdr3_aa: CASSTLTGDTDTQYF
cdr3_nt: TGTGCCAGCAGCACCCTCACGGGGGACACAGATACGCAGTATTTT